Each of the 13 T cell receptor beta chains below was sequenced from the same sample in a study of T cell responses to AZD1222 COVID-19 vaccine. TCRdb's table, derived via immunoSEQ multiplex PCR, lists solely in-frame clones and lacks some. Of around 31,000 clones in the sample, roughly 92% are singletons; the top ten hold under 50%. Sequenced here: peripheral blood, sampled on day 0 of AZD1222 vaccination. Every receptor here comes from an adult in good health.

This clone showed up just a few times. The rearrangement joins TRBV7-9 to TRBJ2-3; D perhaps matches TRBD2 (6 bases). This CDR3 spans 14 amino acids. Germline V gene lookup returns CDR1 SEHNR and CDR2 FQNEAQ (reference sequence). The V end lost 2 bases, the J end lost 0 bases, and 6 bases lay between the germline ends. The CDR3 sequence: CASSLRGSTDTQYF. CDR3 DNA: TGTGCCAGCAGCTTACGGGGGAGCACAGATACGCAGTATTTT.

V usage is TRBV28 and J usage is TRBJ1-2, with 7 bases that match TRBD1. This CDR3 is built from 13 residues. CDR1 is MDHEN, CDR2 SYDVKM, per germline. Trimming took 6 bases from V and 4 from J; bases not matched to a gene: 5. The CDR3 region has the DNA TGTGCCAGCAGCGGGACAGATTTCTATGGCTACACCTTC. Its protein is CASSGTDFYGYTF.

V and J are TRBV9 and TRBJ2-1; no clear D. Germline V gives CDR1 SGDLS, CDR2 YYNGEE. The V gene lost 0 bases and the J gene lost 5 bases, with 9 bases spanning the gap. This CDR3 has 14 residues. CDR3 residues: CASSVGLRDNEQFF. CDR3 bases: TGTGCCAGCAGCGTAGGGTTGAGAGACAATGAGCAGTTCTTC.

This sequence joins TRBV5-8 and TRBJ1-5; D uncertain. V was trimmed by 4 bases and J by 3 bases, leaving 11 bases between them. The CDR3 loop spans 14 amino acids. From germline, CDR1 is SGHTS and CDR2 YDEGEE. CDR3 coding DNA: TGTGCCAGCAGCGGACTAGATCTCAATCAGCCCCAGCATTTT. It encodes CASSGLDLNQPQHF.

The table lists this clone with a few counts. The gene calls are TRBV27 and TRBJ2-7, with D perhaps TRBD1 (5 bases). Germline-derived CDR1 and CDR2 are MNHEY and SMNVEV (reference sequence). The CDR3 is 14 amino acids. V shed 6 bases and J shed 0 bases, with 12 bases lying between them. For the CDR3, the DNA is TGTGCCAGCAGGTTTAACAGGAACTCCTACGAGCAGTACTTC. Translating it yields CASRFNRNSYEQYF.

This chain uses TRBV19 with TRBJ1-1; D is unclear. CDR1 is LNHDA and CDR2 is SQIVND in the germline V gene (reference sequence). This CDR3 is built from 14 residues. Trimming left V 2 bases short and J 2 bases short, with 9 bases between. The CDR3 sequence is CASSISAANTEAFF. The CDR3, as DNA: TGTGCCAGTAGTATAAGCGCAGCAAACACTGAAGCTTTCTTT.

The rearrangement joins TRBV7-9 to TRBJ1-6, with a weak D call TRBD1 (6 bases). This CDR3 region has 15 residues. CDR1 and CDR2 (germline): SEHNR, FQNEAQ (reference sequence). V was clipped by 6 bases and J by 7 bases, with 16 bases between them. Here the CDR3 reads CASSPAGGENSPLHF. DNA for the CDR3: TGTGCCAGCAGTCCAGCCGGGGGCGAGAATTCACCCCTCCACTTT. Full variable domain (remainder filled in from reference TRBV7-9 and TRBJ1-6): DTGVSQNPRHKITKRGQNVTFRCDPISEHNRLYWYRQTLGQGPEFLTYFQNEAQLEKSRLLSDRFSAERPKGSFSTLEIQRTEQGDSAMYLCASSPAGGENSPLHFGNGTRLTVT.

J is TRBJ1-5 and V is TRBV12-3 or TRBV12-4; D not certain. Trimming stripped 5 bases from V and 5 bases from J, with 10 bases between. The CDR3 totals 13 residues. The CDR3 bases are TGTGCCAGCAGTGCCCAACCATATCAGCCCCAGCATTTT. Its protein is CASSAQPYQPQHF.

This clone was found a few times. The V gene is TRBV6-5, the J gene TRBJ1-4, with TRBD1 as a possible D gene (5 bases). Trimming left V 2 bases short and J 5 bases short, with 9 bases between. Per germline, CDR1 MNHEY and CDR2 SVGAGI. This CDR3 is 14 amino acids long. This CDR3 reads CASSYGTTNEKLFF. CDR3 in DNA: TGTGCCAGCAGTTACGGGACCACAAATGAAAAACTGTTTTTT.

This clone qualifies as medium-sized. The V and J genes are TRBV25-1 and TRBJ1-1; a possible D gene is TRBD1 (6 bases). With 6 bases removed from V and 6 bases from J, the gap between germline ends came to 14 bases. The CDR3 loop spans 13 amino acids. Germline loops: CDR1 MGHDK, CDR2 SYGVNS. The CDR3 bases are TGTGCCAGCAGCCGCGGGGGGGCGGCTGAAGCTTTCTTT. Its protein product is CASSRGGAAEAFF. The complete variable domain, with remaining parts taken from reference TRBV25-1 and TRBJ1-1, reads EADIYQTPRYLVIGTGKKITLECSQTMGHDKMYWYQQDPGMELHLIHYSYGVNSTEKGDLSSESTVSRIRTEHFPLTLESARPSHTSQYLCASSRGGAAEAFFGQGTRLTVV.

The J gene is TRBJ1-6, the V gene TRBV9; 7 nucleotides line up with TRBD1. The CDR3 is made up of 15 amino acids. Germline lookup yields CDR1 SGDLS and CDR2 YYNGEE. With 5 bases clipped from V and 6 bases from J, the junction kept 8 bases outside the gene matches. CDR3 nucleotide sequence: TGTGCCAGCAGTTCTGGGACAGCACCTAATTCACCCCTCCACTTT. Translated: CASSSGTAPNSPLHF.

The chain links TRBV27 to TRBJ2-3, with TRBD2 matching over 9 bases. There are 15 residues in the CDR3. After removal of 5 bases from V and 0 bases from J, the junction contained 3 bases not matched to a gene. In germline, CDR1 is MNHEY, CDR2 SMNVEV (reference sequence). CDR3 nucleotide sequence: TGTGCCAGCAGTCCTAGCGGGGCGAGCACAGATACGCAGTATTTT. It yields the protein CASSPSGASTDTQYF.

This chain joins TRBV6-5 and TRBJ1-1; the match to TRBD1 covers 8 bases. V gave up 7 bases and J gave up 1 base; unmatched junction bases: 5. The length of the CDR3 is 14 residues. Germline lookup yields CDR1 MNHEY and CDR2 SVGAGI. CDR3 sequence reads: CASISGTGNTEAFF. For the CDR3, the DNA is TGTGCCAGCATTTCGGGGACAGGGAACACTGAAGCTTTCTTT.